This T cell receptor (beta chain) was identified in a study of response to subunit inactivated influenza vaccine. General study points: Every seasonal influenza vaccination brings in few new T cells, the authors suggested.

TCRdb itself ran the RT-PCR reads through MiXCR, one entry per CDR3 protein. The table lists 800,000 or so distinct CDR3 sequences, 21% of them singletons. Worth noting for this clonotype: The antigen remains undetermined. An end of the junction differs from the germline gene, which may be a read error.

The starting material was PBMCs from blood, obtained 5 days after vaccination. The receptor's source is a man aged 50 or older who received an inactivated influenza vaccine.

Here the CDR3 DNA reads TGCCCCAGCAGCTTGGAATCAACTTATGGACTAGTGACGCAGTATTTT. This translates into CPSSLESTYGLVTQYF. The V and J genes are TRBV5-1 and TRBJ2-3; TRBD2 matches at 7 bases. CDR3 size: 16 residues. In germline, CDR1 is SGHRS, CDR2 YFSETQ.